This TCR beta chain derives from a study of identical twins. Study findings and constraints: Cross-sectional statistical analysis, not tracking of the same donors, underpinned the conclusions. Cord blood's abundant beta clonotypes had fewer insertions, unlike memory repertoires.

V lost 6 bases, J lost 4 bases, and 8 bases stayed unmatched. CDR1 is SGHRS and CDR2 is YFSETQ in the germline V gene. The CDR3 extends over 14 amino acids. This clonotype occurred many times. The target antigen is unknown. TCRdb used MiXCR to reprocess the 5' RACE reads, holding one entry per CDR3 protein. The repertoire has some 710,000 distinct CDR3 sequences, over 5% of them found once; the top ten carry 1.5% to 2%. The sequence was collected from a man younger than 30 in good health. The chain has TRBV5-1 and TRBJ2-3; 7 nucleotides agree with TRBD1. The sample consisted of naive T cells sorted from blood. CDR3 sequence reads: CASKEQGTADTQYF. Written as DNA, the CDR3 is TGCGCCAGCAAGGAACAGGGGACGGCAGATACGCAGTATTTT.